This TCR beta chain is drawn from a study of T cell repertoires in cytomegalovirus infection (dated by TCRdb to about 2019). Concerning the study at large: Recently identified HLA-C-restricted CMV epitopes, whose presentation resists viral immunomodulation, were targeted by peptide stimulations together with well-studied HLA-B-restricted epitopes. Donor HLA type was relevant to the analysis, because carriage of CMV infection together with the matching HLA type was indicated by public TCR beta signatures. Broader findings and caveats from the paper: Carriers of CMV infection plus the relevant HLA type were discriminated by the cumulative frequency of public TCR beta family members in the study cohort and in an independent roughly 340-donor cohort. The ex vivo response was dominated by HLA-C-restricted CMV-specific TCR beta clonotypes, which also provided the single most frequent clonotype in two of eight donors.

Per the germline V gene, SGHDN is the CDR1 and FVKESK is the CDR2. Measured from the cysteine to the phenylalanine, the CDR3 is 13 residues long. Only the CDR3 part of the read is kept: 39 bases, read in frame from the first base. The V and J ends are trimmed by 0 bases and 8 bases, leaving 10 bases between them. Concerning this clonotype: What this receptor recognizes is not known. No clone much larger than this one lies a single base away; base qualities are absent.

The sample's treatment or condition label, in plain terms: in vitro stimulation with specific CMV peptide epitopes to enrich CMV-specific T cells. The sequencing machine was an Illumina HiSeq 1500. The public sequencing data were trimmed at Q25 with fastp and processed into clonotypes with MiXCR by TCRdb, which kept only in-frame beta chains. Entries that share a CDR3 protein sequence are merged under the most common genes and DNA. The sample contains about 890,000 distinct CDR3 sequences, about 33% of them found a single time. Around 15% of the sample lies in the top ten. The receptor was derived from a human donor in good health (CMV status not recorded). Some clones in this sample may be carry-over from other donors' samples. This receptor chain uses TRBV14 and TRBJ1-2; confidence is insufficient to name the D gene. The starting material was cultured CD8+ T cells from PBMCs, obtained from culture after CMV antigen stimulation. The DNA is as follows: TGTGCCAGCAGCCAAGATAACCACGAGGGCTACACCTTC. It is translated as CASSQDNHEGYTF.